This T cell receptor (beta chain) was retrieved from a study of blood T cell repertoires in COVID-19. Study summary: PBMCs, B-cell-depleted T cells, or T cells provided the cDNA or gDNA that made up the material.

Generated by immunoSEQ multiplex PCR, the TCRdb table keeps only in-frame clones and is missing some. This sample has a few hundred thousand clones; around 81% occur once, and the top ten carry more than 3%. The germline CDR1 and CDR2 sequences are SGHTA and FQGTGA. Trimming took 6 bases from V and 2 from J, leaving 10 bases between them. The CDR3 has 14 residues. Residents of about two dozen US areas, aged 18 to 89 years, made up the participants. Cohorts were determined from participant-reported clinical history. Material: PBMCs or T cells enriched from blood (not recorded which). The receptor was isolated from a man in his forties or fifties who had recovered from COVID-19. The chain uses TRBV7-3 and TRBJ2-2, with D tentatively TRBD2 (6 bases). The CDR3, as DNA: TGTGCCAGCAGGCGGGACTCCAACACCGGGGAGCTGTTTTTT. Its translation: CASRRDSNTGELFF.